The rows below give T cell receptor beta chains drawn from one sample of a study of T cells in Graves' hyperthyroidism and ophthalmopathy. TCRdb re-called the multiplex PCR reads with MiXCR, one entry per CDR3 protein. Here the sample spans about 360,000 distinct CDR3 sequences, roughly an eighth being singletons. Sequencing was carried out using blood. These receptors were taken from a woman younger than 30 with Graves' hyperthyroidism. The CDR3 runs from the conserved cysteine through the conserved F or W. Fields, in order: clone size, V gene, D gene, J gene, CDR3 DNA, CDR3 protein. A D gene is named only where the DNA matches it firmly. The listing skips clone size in some rows; elsewhere it reads once, few, many or a size class.

abundance: many
v_gene: TRBV3-1
d_gene: NA
j_gene: TRBJ2-3
CDR3nt: TGTGCCAGCAGCCAAGAGTCGGCTAGCACAGATACGCAGTATTTT
CDR3aa: CASSQESASTDTQYF

abundance: many
v_gene: TRBV7-2
d_gene: TRBD2
j_gene: TRBJ2-1
CDR3nt: TGTGCCAGCAGCTTAGTGAAGGGACTAGCGGGGGTGTACTCCTACAATGAGCAGTTCTTC
CDR3aa: CASSLVKGLAGVYSYNEQFF

abundance: NA
v_gene: TRBV7-8
d_gene: NA
j_gene: TRBJ1-5
CDR3nt: TGTGCCAGCAGCCCATCGTATAGCAATCAGCCCCAGCATTTT
CDR3aa: CASSPSYSNQPQHF

abundance: many
v_gene: TRBV30
d_gene: TRBD2
j_gene: TRBJ2-1
CDR3nt: TGTGCCTGGAGTGTAGCGGGGATCTACAATGAGCAGTTCTTC
CDR3aa: CAWSVAGIYNEQFF

abundance: many
v_gene: TRBV12-3/TRBV12-4
d_gene: NA
j_gene: TRBJ2-1
CDR3nt: TGTGCCAGCAGTGCGGGCCCGCGGGAGCAGTTCTTC
CDR3aa: CASSAGPREQFF

abundance: many
v_gene: TRBV5-1
d_gene: NA
j_gene: TRBJ1-1
CDR3nt: TGCGCCAGCAGCTTGACAGGGAATGGGAACACTGAAGCTTTCTTT
CDR3aa: CASSLTGNGNTEAFF

abundance: many
v_gene: TRBV2
d_gene: TRBD1
j_gene: TRBJ1-2
CDR3nt: TGTGCCAGCAGTAGATTGACAGGGGACTATGGCTACACCTTC
CDR3aa: CASSRLTGDYGYTF

abundance: many
v_gene: TRBV6-2/TRBV6-3
d_gene: TRBD1
j_gene: TRBJ1-5
CDR3nt: TGTGCCAGCAGTTCCCGGCCAGGGGGCTTTCTTCGGGGCAATCAGCCCCAGCATTTT
CDR3aa: CASSSRPGGFLRGNQPQHF

abundance: many
v_gene: TRBV2
d_gene: NA
j_gene: TRBJ1-6
CDR3nt: TGTGCCAGCAGTGGGTCCCAGTTTACACCCCTCCACTTT
CDR3aa: CASSGSQFTPLHF

abundance: few
v_gene: TRBV10-3
d_gene: NA
j_gene: TRBJ2-7
CDR3nt: TGTGCCATCAGTGGGTCGTCGGGAGTAGGCTACGAGCAGTACTTC
CDR3aa: CAISGSSGVGYEQYF

abundance: few
v_gene: TRBV5-5
d_gene: NA
j_gene: TRBJ1-2
CDR3nt: TGTGCCAGCAGCTTCGACAGTCATGGCTACACCTTC
CDR3aa: CASSFDSHGYTF

abundance: NA
v_gene: TRBV5-6
d_gene: NA
j_gene: TRBJ2-2
CDR3nt: TGTGCCAGCAGCTTGGAGCAGGGTTTAGACGGGGAGCTGTTTTTT
CDR3aa: CASSLEQGLDGELFF

abundance: NA
v_gene: TRBV28
d_gene: NA
j_gene: TRBJ1-2
CDR3nt: TGTGCCAGCAGTTTAGGCCTCCGGGGAGGTAACTATGGCTACACCTTC
CDR3aa: CASSLGLRGGNYGYTF

abundance: many
v_gene: TRBV28
d_gene: NA
j_gene: TRBJ1-2
CDR3nt: TGTGCCAGCAGTTTACTTCCAGGGTACGGCTACACCTTC
CDR3aa: CASSLLPGYGYTF

abundance: few
v_gene: TRBV12-3/TRBV12-4
d_gene: NA
j_gene: TRBJ2-5
CDR3nt: TGTGCCAGCAGGGACTCAGGGTGGCCGGAGACCCAGTGCTTC
CDR3aa: CASRDSGWPETQCF

abundance: many
v_gene: TRBV3-1
d_gene: TRBD1
j_gene: TRBJ1-2
CDR3nt: TGTGCCAGCAGCCCCCGCTCCTACCGGGACAGGGTATTCATGGGTAACTATGGCTACACCTTC
CDR3aa: CASSPRSYRDRVFMGNYGYTF

abundance: many
v_gene: TRBV27
d_gene: NA
j_gene: TRBJ2-7
CDR3nt: TGTGCCAGCAGTCATGCAGGCCCCTCCTACGAGCAGTACTTC
CDR3aa: CASSHAGPSYEQYF

abundance: NA
v_gene: TRBV12-3/TRBV12-4
d_gene: NA
j_gene: TRBJ1-1
CDR3nt: TGTGCCAGCAGTTTAGCCCCCGATGAAGCTTTCTTT
CDR3aa: CASSLAPDEAFF

abundance: many
v_gene: TRBV19
d_gene: NA
j_gene: TRBJ1-5
CDR3nt: TGTGCCACTCACGGGGGTCATAGCAATCAGCCCCAGCATTTT
CDR3aa: CATHGGHSNQPQHF

abundance: few
v_gene: TRBV5-1
d_gene: NA
j_gene: TRBJ2-3
CDR3nt: TGCGCCAGCAGCCTCGGGACTTCAGAGGGAGATACGCAGTATTTT
CDR3aa: CASSLGTSEGDTQYF

abundance: NA
v_gene: TRBV7-8
d_gene: NA
j_gene: TRBJ2-1
CDR3nt: TGTGCCAGCAGCTTAGAAGTGGCGGGTACCGAGCAGTTCTTC
CDR3aa: CASSLEVAGTEQFF

abundance: few
v_gene: TRBV20-1
d_gene: TRBD1
j_gene: TRBJ1-1
CDR3nt: TGCAGTGCTTTTGGACAGGGTCTCGGTGGGGCTTTCTTT
CDR3aa: CSAFGQGLGGAFF

abundance: few
v_gene: TRBV6-5
d_gene: NA
j_gene: TRBJ1-2
CDR3nt: TGTGCCAGCAGTTACTCGCGGCAGCTCAACTATGGCTACACCTTC
CDR3aa: CASSYSRQLNYGYTF

abundance: many
v_gene: TRBV28
d_gene: NA
j_gene: TRBJ1-2
CDR3nt: TGTGCCAGCAGTCTGGGCTCCTTAGGATATGGCTACACCTTC
CDR3aa: CASSLGSLGYGYTF

abundance: many
v_gene: TRBV12-3/TRBV12-4
d_gene: TRBD1
j_gene: TRBJ1-5
CDR3nt: TGTGCCAGCAGTTTGGTTCGACAGGGGAATCAGCCCCAGCATTTT
CDR3aa: CASSLVRQGNQPQHF

abundance: NA
v_gene: TRBV28
d_gene: NA
j_gene: TRBJ1-1
CDR3nt: TGTGCCGTATCCGGGACATGGAACACTGAAGCTTTCTTT
CDR3aa: CAVSGTWNTEAFF

abundance: few
v_gene: TRBV4-3
d_gene: TRBD2
j_gene: TRBJ2-3
CDR3nt: TGCGCCAGCAGCCAAGACCCGGGAGGTGGTTCGGATACGCAGTATTTT
CDR3aa: CASSQDPGGGSDTQYF

abundance: many
v_gene: TRBV4-1
d_gene: NA
j_gene: TRBJ1-5
CDR3nt: TGCGCCAGCAGCCAGCCGGCAGGGCCTAGCAATCAGCCCCAGCATTTT
CDR3aa: CASSQPAGPSNQPQHF

abundance: many
v_gene: TRBV19
d_gene: NA
j_gene: TRBJ1-5
CDR3nt: TGTGCCAGTAGTCCCATCGAGGGTCAGCCCCAGCATTTT
CDR3aa: CASSPIEGQPQHF

abundance: many
v_gene: TRBV7-8
d_gene: NA
j_gene: TRBJ2-5
CDR3nt: TGTGCCAGCAGCCCCACCGCCTGGGGCAGCCAAGAGACCCAGTACTTC
CDR3aa: CASSPTAWGSQETQYF

abundance: many
v_gene: TRBV11-2
d_gene: NA
j_gene: TRBJ2-1
CDR3nt: TGTGCCAGCAGTTTCGGGAACGATGAGCAGTTCTTC
CDR3aa: CASSFGNDEQFF

abundance: many
v_gene: TRBV20-1
d_gene: NA
j_gene: TRBJ1-6
CDR3nt: TGCAGTGCTAGTGATACAGGAGATCCTCTAAATAATTCACCCCTCCACTTT
CDR3aa: CSASDTGDPLNNSPLHF

abundance: NA
v_gene: TRBV4-2
d_gene: NA
j_gene: TRBJ2-3
CDR3nt: TGTGCCAGCAGCCAAGAAAGTCCGGCGAGATCTAGCACAGATACGCAGTATTTT
CDR3aa: CASSQESPARSSTDTQYF